The 30 T cell receptor beta chains below all came from one sample that was sequenced in a study of early T cells in non-severe SARS-CoV-2 infection. TCRdb analysed the 5' RACE reads with MiXCR anew, one entry per CDR3 protein. The sample has roughly 100,000 distinct CDR3 sequences; more than 10% are singletons. Sequenced here: whole blood, sampled at baseline. The receptor set was obtained from an adult who was a healthcare worker with PCR-confirmed SARS-CoV-2 infection or an uninfected control (not recorded which).

This clonotype was counted ten times or more. This CDR3 fails to terminate in the conserved phenylalanine or tryptophan, so it likely reflects a read error. No DNA is shown, since the ends of the CDR3 on it are uncertain; the CDR3 is the one TCRdb lists. The chain combines TRBV27 with TRBJ2-7; the listed D gene, TRBD1, was not tested against the DNA. Germline V CDR1 and CDR2: MNHEY, SMNVEV (reference sequence). The CDR3 is made up of 14 amino acids, end residues included. The CDR3 sequence is CASSPDRGTIHNYS.

In its sample, this clonotype was seen a few times. This chain connects TRBV20-1 to TRBJ2-3; D gene ambiguous. Trimming left V 0 bases short and J 7 bases short, with 17 bases between. CDR1 and CDR2 (germline): DFQATT, SNEGSKA (reference sequence). The CDR3 has 15 residues. The CDR3 DNA is TGCAGTGCTAGAGATCCGAGACTGACATCCAATACGCAGTATTTT. Its protein is CSARDPRLTSNTQYF.

In this sample, this clonotype turned up many times. The chain is built from TRBV20-1 and TRBJ1-5; the match to TRBD1 covers 7 bases. This CDR3 comprises 16 residues. Losses at the gene ends were 3 bases for V and 5 bases for J; bases not matched to a gene: 13. Germline assignment: CDR1 DFQATT and CDR2 SNEGSKA (reference sequence). CDR3 residues: CSASGGTAKVDQPQHF. CDR3 bases: TGCAGTGCTAGTGGCGGGACAGCGAAGGTCGATCAGCCCCAGCATTTT.

This clonotype has just a few counts. The genes are TRBV12-3 or TRBV12-4 and TRBJ2-5; D is perhaps TRBD1 (7 bases). With 7 bases removed from V and 1 base from J, the gap between germline ends came to 16 bases. The CDR3 length is 15 residues. The CDR3 loop is CASKFRRDSQETQYF. The CDR3 DNA reads TGTGCCAGCAAGTTTCGGAGGGACAGCCAAGAGACCCAGTACTTC.

The sample holds many counts of this clonotype. The genes are TRBV2 and TRBJ1-1; perhaps TRBD1 as D (5 bases). CDR1 and CDR2 (germline): SNHLY, FYNNEI. The CDR3 consists of 13 residues. V was cut by 7 bases and J by 7 bases, with 16 bases left in between. CDR3 region: CASTLGEVGEAFF. The CDR3 nucleotides read TGTGCCAGCACCCTAGGGGAAGTGGGTGAAGCTTTCTTT.

This clonotype came up a few times. The chain uses TRBV29-1 and TRBJ2-2, with 9 bases fitting TRBD1. CDR1 is SQVTM, CDR2 ANQGSEA, per germline. The CDR3 contains 14 residues. CDR3 DNA sequence: TGCAGGAGAACCCAACAGGGGGCTAACGGGGAGCTGTTTTTT. Translation: CRRTQQGANGELFF.

This clonotype was observed many times. V gene TRBV7-6 combines with J gene TRBJ2-7, with 10 bases matching TRBD2. Germline V gives CDR1 SGHVS, CDR2 FNYEAQ. Trimming removed 5 bases from V and 7 bases from J; junction bases left unmatched: 14. The CDR3 length is 16 residues. CDR3 coding DNA: TGTGCCAGCAGCCCCTCCTTAGCGGGGGGAAGAGGGGAGCAGTACTTC. This encodes CASSPSLAGGRGEQYF. Complete variable domain (other parts from reference TRBV7-6 and TRBJ2-7): GAGVSQSPRYKVTKRGQDVALRCDPISGHVSLYWYRQALGQGPEFLTYFNYEAQQDKSGLPNDRFSAERPEGSISTLTIQRTEQRDSAMYRCASSPSLAGGRGEQYFGPGTRLTVT.

The chain has TRBV14 and TRBJ2-3; a possible D gene is TRBD2 (5 bases). V lost 0 bases and J lost 1, with 8 bases in between. There are 15 residues in the CDR3. Per germline, CDR1 SGHDN and CDR2 FVKESK. CDR3 loop: CASSQEYGGTDTQYF. The DNA of the CDR3 is TGTGCCAGCAGCCAAGAGTACGGGGGCACAGATACGCAGTATTTT.

This clonotype was observed a few times. The V gene is TRBV28, the J gene TRBJ2-7; D may be TRBD1 or TRBD2 (5 bases each). Germline V CDR1 and CDR2: MDHEN, SYDVKM. This CDR3 is 14 amino acids long. V lost 7 bases, J lost 9 bases, and 22 bases lay in between. The CDR3 loop is CASTTGAVGLWQYF. For the CDR3, the DNA is TGTGCCAGCACCACAGGAGCCGTCGGACTCTGGCAGTACTTC.

This clonotype has a handful of counts. The rearrangement joins TRBV3-1 to TRBJ1-2, with a tentative D call TRBD1 (5 bases). The ends were cut back, 3 bases at V and 2 bases at J, with 16 bases in the middle. There are 16 residues in the CDR3. Looked up from germline, CDR1 is LGHDT and CDR2 is YNNKEL (reference sequence). The CDR3, as DNA: TGTGCCAGCAGCCATCGCAGCCTAGGGGCCAACTATGGCTACACCTTC. Protein sequence: CASSHRSLGANYGYTF. Supplemented by reference TRBV3-1 and TRBJ1-2, the full variable domain reads DTAVSQTPKYLVTQMGNDKSIKCEQNLGHDTMYWYKQDSKKFLKIMFSYNNKELIINETVPNRFSPKSPDKAHLNLHINSLELGDSAVYFCASSHRSLGANYGYTFGSGTRLTVV.

This rearrangement joins TRBV29-1 to TRBJ1-1; tentative D call: TRBD1 (6 bases). The germline CDR1 and CDR2 sequences are SQVTM and ANQGSEA. V lost 6 bases to trimming and J lost 4 bases, with 15 bases between them. This CDR3 is built from 13 residues. The CDR3 region has the DNA TGCAGCGTAGGTACCACAGGGACCACTGAAGCTTTCTTT. As protein: CSVGTTGTTEAFF.

The chain links TRBV28 to TRBJ2-3; 10 bases are shared with TRBD1. J gave up 4 bases and V 6 bases, and 7 bases lay outside the gene matches. Germline V gene sequence: CDR1 MDHEN, CDR2 SYDVKM. The CDR3 is 15 residues long. Here the CDR3 DNA reads TGTGCCAGCAGACGAGGTGGGACAGGGGCAGATACGCAGTATTTT. Protein sequence: CASRRGGTGADTQYF.

V and J are TRBV12-3 or TRBV12-4 and TRBJ2-1; TRBD1 might be the D (6 bases). This CDR3 has 13 amino acids. V was trimmed by 11 bases and J by 2 bases, leaving 13 bases between them. The CDR3 DNA reads TGTGCCGGGGCAAGGGGGACCTACAATGAGCAGTTCTTC. Its protein product is CAGARGTYNEQFF.

The rearrangement uses TRBV10-1 and TRBJ2-3, with TRBD2 matching over 7 bases. The germline V gene has CDR1 WNHNN and CDR2 SYGVQD (reference sequence). The CDR3 is 16 amino acids. The junction had 13 bases not matched to a gene; V was cut back by 3 bases and J by 7 bases. As DNA, the CDR3 is TGCGCCAGCAGTGATCGCTCGGCGGGAGAGATAAATACGCAGTATTTT. It codes for CASSDRSAGEINTQYF.

This clonotype showed up just a few times. This chain uses TRBV12-3 or TRBV12-4 with TRBJ2-1; possibly TRBD1 or TRBD2 for D (5 bases each). This CDR3 region has 15 residues. V shed 5 bases and J shed 2 bases, with 13 bases lying between them. The chain's CDR3 is CASSPSGTPYNEQFF. The CDR3 DNA follows: TGTGCCAGCAGTCCCTCGGGGACCCCCTACAATGAGCAGTTCTTC.

This clonotype was counted only a few times. J is TRBJ2-6 and V is TRBV3-1, with 12 nucleotides matching TRBD2. Losses at the gene ends were 0 bases for V and 3 bases for J; bases not matched to a gene: 9. Germline CDR1 reads LGHDT; CDR2 reads YNNKEL (reference sequence). This CDR3 spans 20 amino acids. CDR3 loop: CASSQDITSGRSFGANVLTF. Here the CDR3 DNA reads TGTGCCAGCAGCCAAGATATCACTAGCGGGAGGAGCTTTGGGGCCAACGTCCTGACTTTC.

This sequence joins TRBV20-1 and TRBJ2-3; D is possibly TRBD1 (5 bases). The CDR3 sequence is 14 residues long. CDR1 and CDR2 from the germline V gene are DFQATT and SNEGSKA (reference sequence). V lost 6 bases to trimming and J lost 1 base, with 14 bases between them. The DNA for the CDR3 is TGCAGTGCCAGGGCCAGCGTGGGCACAGATACGCAGTATTTT. Amino acid sequence: CSARASVGTDTQYF.

This clonotype was detected only a few times. This chain uses TRBV3-1 with TRBJ2-3; 14 nucleotides match TRBD2. Germline CDR1 LGHDT, CDR2 YNNKEL (reference sequence). The CDR3 extends over 15 amino acids. The V and J ends lost 4 bases and 6 bases, in that order; junction bases with no gene match: 3. CDR3 nucleotides: TGTGCCAGCAGCCCGGGACTAGCGGGGGAGGATACGCAGTATTTT. This sequence encodes CASSPGLAGEDTQYF.

This clonotype was picked up a small number of times. The chain employs TRBV7-8 and TRBJ2-1; D remains unclear. V gave up 2 bases and J gave up 4 bases, with 6 bases separating them. CDR1 is SGHVS and CDR2 is FQNEAQ in the germline V gene. The CDR3 is 13 amino acids. The CDR3 protein is CASSLTVYNEQFF. The CDR3 nucleotides read TGTGCCAGCAGCTTAACAGTGTACAATGAGCAGTTCTTC.

This clonotype was counted at least ten times. This sequence joins TRBV27 and TRBJ2-7; 10 nucleotides align to TRBD1. Germline assignment: CDR1 MNHEY and CDR2 SMNVEV (reference sequence). The ends lost 8 bases at V and 3 bases at J; junction bases unmatched: 4. The CDR3 contains 13 residues. The CDR3 nucleotides read TGTGCCAGCTCGAGGGACAGGGGCTACGAGCAGTACTTC. Residues: CASSRDRGYEQYF.

J is TRBJ2-1 and V is TRBV11-3, with D unclear. The V and J ends lost 0 bases and 10 bases respectively, with 10 bases between them. The germline CDR1 and CDR2 sequences are SGHNT and YENEEA. The CDR3 length is 13 residues. This chain's CDR3 is CASSLDQWSEQFF. CDR3 coding DNA: TGTGCCAGCAGCTTAGATCAATGGTCGGAGCAGTTCTTC.

The chain employs TRBV29-1 and TRBJ2-7, with TRBD2 as a possible D gene (5 bases). Looked up from germline, CDR1 is SQVTM and CDR2 is ANQGSEA. Deletions cut 7 bases from V and 3 bases from J, with 13 bases between. This CDR3 has 12 amino acids. In DNA, the CDR3 is TGCAGCGGAGGACCGGGAAGCTACGAGCAGTACTTC. Amino acids: CSGGPGSYEQYF.

In this sample, this clonotype turned up many times. The rearrangement joins TRBV6-6 to TRBJ1-3; possibly TRBD1 for D (5 bases). Trimming took off 9 bases at V and 4 bases at J, with 19 bases between the two ends. There are 15 residues in the CDR3. CDR1 MNHNY and CDR2 SVGAGI come from the germline V gene (reference sequence). As DNA, the CDR3 is TGTGCCAGTTTTCCCTCCCAGGGCTCCGGAAACACCATATATTTT. Its translation is CASFPSQGSGNTIYF.

The table lists this clonotype with a few counts. This chain joins TRBV12-3 or TRBV12-4 and TRBJ1-1; D remains unclear. The V end was cut by 6 bases, the J end by 6 bases, with 8 bases between. CDR3 size: 11 residues. CDR3 residues: CASSLISEAFF. In DNA form, the CDR3 reads TGTGCCAGCAGCCTGATATCTGAAGCTTTCTTT.

This clonotype was counted a single time. The gene calls are TRBV11-2 and TRBJ2-7; D possibly uses TRBD1 or TRBD2 (5 bases each). V was clipped by 3 bases and J by 5 bases, with 17 bases between them. CDR3 length: 15 residues. Germline CDR1 reads SGHAT; CDR2 reads FQNNGV. CDR3 DNA: TGTGCCAGCAGCTTTACGGGACGGGCTAACGACGAGCAGTACTTC. Its protein is CASSFTGRANDEQYF.

This chain connects TRBV28 to TRBJ1-5; the D gene is possibly TRBD1 (5 bases). Germline assignment: CDR1 MDHEN and CDR2 SYDVKM. V lost 5 bases, J lost 5 bases, and 10 bases lay in between. This CDR3 comprises 13 residues. Here the CDR3 DNA reads TGTGCCAGCAGTATCATCAGGGATCAGCCCCAGCATTTT. Protein product: CASSIIRDQPQHF.

This chain connects TRBV7-9 to TRBJ2-4; 9 positions agree with TRBD1. This CDR3 comprises 17 residues. Germline V gene lookup returns CDR1 SEHNR and CDR2 FQNEAQ (reference sequence). Unmatched junction bases numbered 8, after V lost 5 bases and J lost 0 bases. The CDR3 sequence is CASSIRTGDPAKNIQYF. The CDR3 nucleotides read TGTGCCAGCAGCATACGGACAGGGGACCCAGCCAAAAACATTCAGTACTTC.

This clonotype was counted a few times. This chain links TRBV27 with TRBJ2-1; 9 bases line up with TRBD2. Unmatched junction bases numbered 10, after V lost 3 bases and J lost 7 bases. The CDR3 is 16 residues long. Germline V CDR1 and CDR2: MNHEY, SMNVEV (reference sequence). CDR3 nucleotides: TGTGCCAGCAGTTTCCTCCCTGCGGGGGGGCTAAATGAGCAGTTCTTC. It translates to CASSFLPAGGLNEQFF.

V and J are TRBV19 and TRBJ2-5; D gene ambiguous. The CDR3 runs 15 residues. Germline loops: CDR1 LNHDA, CDR2 SQIVND (reference sequence). V was cut by 5 bases and J by 6 bases, with 19 bases left in between. DNA for the CDR3: TGTGCCAGTAGTCCCCCAGGAGTAAAAACGAAGACCCAGTACTTC. It encodes CASSPPGVKTKTQYF.

The chain carries TRBV3-1 and TRBJ1-5; D is undetermined. Trimming removed 4 bases from V and 2 bases from J, with 12 bases in between. Germline V CDR1 and CDR2: LGHDT, YNNKEL (reference sequence). The CDR3 totals 15 residues. CDR3 nucleotide sequence: TGTGCCAGCAGCCGGAATTCCGGGGGCAATCAGCCCCAGCATTTT. Encoded protein: CASSRNSGGNQPQHF.